The 19 T cell receptor beta chains listed next were all sequenced from one sample in a study of shared clonotypes between healthy human individuals. Measured with immunoSEQ multiplex PCR; TCRdb has only the in-frame clones, and not every one. The profile shows roughly 2.6 million clones, just over 90% of them singletons. The specimen was naive CD4+ T cells sorted from blood. As for subset: CD45RA+ positively selected. The receptors here all came from a man between 18 and 29 years old in good health.

A remark on this clone: The sample holds other DNA sequences that translate to the same CDR3. This chain uses TRBV4-1 with TRBJ1-2; D not certain. Trimming took off 0 bases at V and 1 base at J, with 3 bases between the two ends. This CDR3 comprises 13 residues. Germline assignment: CDR1 MGHRA and CDR2 YSYEKL. The CDR3 sequence: CASSQEGNYGYTF. The CDR3 nucleotides read TGCGCCAGCAGCCAAGAGGGTAACTATGGCTACACCTTC.

Regarding this clone: Other DNA variants within this sample encode the same CDR3. This chain links TRBV19 with TRBJ1-1, with D possibly TRBD1 on 6 matching bases. The CDR3 covers 13 residues. Germline CDR1 LNHDA, CDR2 SQIVND (reference sequence). The ends were cut back, 5 bases at V and 4 bases at J, with 11 bases in the middle. The chain's CDR3 is CASSATGSTEAFF. The CDR3 DNA reads as TGTGCCAGTAGTGCAACAGGGAGCACTGAAGCTTTCTTT. The full variable domain, in which reference TRBV19 and TRBJ1-1 provide the parts outside the CDR3, is DGGITQSPKYLFRKEGQNVTLSCEQNLNHDAMYWYRQDPGQGLRLIYYSQIVNDFQKGDIAEGYSVSREKKESFPLTVTSAQKNPTAFYLCASSATGSTEAFFGQGTRLTVV.

The chain couples TRBV5-4 to TRBJ1-1, with D tentatively TRBD1 (5 bases). Germline V lookup: CDR1 SGHNT, CDR2 YYREEE (reference sequence). The CDR3 consists of 17 residues. V lost 3 bases, J lost 6 bases, and 24 bases lay in between. The CDR3 protein is CASSSPGTIQSKAEAFF. CDR3 bases: TGTGCCAGCAGCTCCCCTGGGACCATTCAAAGTAAGGCTGAAGCTTTCTTT.

There are a few counts of this clone. Other DNA sequences in this specimen translate into the identical CDR3. The genes are TRBV6-5 and TRBJ2-7, with D perhaps TRBD1 (5 bases). This CDR3 comprises 11 residues. Germline loops: CDR1 MNHEY, CDR2 SVGAGI. V lost 9 bases to trimming and J lost 1 base, with 7 bases between them. The CDR3 loop is CASTGSYEQYF. As DNA, the CDR3 is TGTGCCAGTACAGGATCCTACGAGCAGTACTTC.

This clone showed up just once. CDR3 in DNA: TGTGCCAGCAGTATAAGAGATACGCAGTATTTT. It is translated as CASSIRDTQYF. This sequence joins TRBV28 and TRBJ2-3; D gene ambiguous. Germline assignment: CDR1 MDHEN and CDR2 SYDVKM. This CDR3 region has 11 residues. V was cut by 5 bases and J by 5 bases, with 5 bases left in between.

V usage is TRBV4-1 and J usage is TRBJ2-1, with 10 bases lining up with TRBD2. The germline CDR1 and CDR2 sequences are MGHRA and YSYEKL. The V segment lost 1 base and the J segment 4 bases; nucleotides outside the gene matches: 13. CDR3 length: 19 residues. CDR3 nucleotides: TGCGCCAGCAGCCAAGCGGGGGCGGCTAGCGGGGGCCTATACAATGAGCAGTTCTTC. Its translation: CASSQAGAASGGLYNEQFF.

The chain employs TRBV30 and TRBJ1-4; TRBD1 matches at 7 bases. Germline lookup yields CDR1 GTSNPN and CDR2 SVGIG (reference sequence). Trimming removed 1 base from V and 0 bases from J; junction bases left unmatched: 2. The CDR3 contains 15 residues. CDR3 amino acids: CAWSATGTTNEKLFF. CDR3 bases: TGTGCCTGGAGTGCGACAGGGACAACTAATGAAAAACTGTTTTTT.

The V call is TRBV30, the J call TRBJ1-6; D is unclear. The CDR3 spans 15 residues. V was trimmed by 8 bases and J by 0 bases, leaving 14 bases between them. Germline V gene sequence: CDR1 GTSNPN, CDR2 SVGIG (reference sequence). CDR3 in amino acids: CAGGGESSYNSPLHF. The CDR3 nucleotides read TGTGCCGGCGGCGGAGAAAGCTCCTATAATTCACCCCTCCACTTT.

J is TRBJ2-1 and V is TRBV11-3, with D tentatively TRBD2 (5 bases). The CDR3 runs 12 residues. V was clipped by 4 bases and J by 8 bases, with 9 bases between them. CDR1 is SGHNT, CDR2 YENEEA, per germline. CDR3 in amino acids: CASSSLVHEQFF. Written as DNA, the CDR3 is TGTGCCAGCAGCTCACTAGTCCATGAGCAGTTCTTC.

The chain has TRBV4-2 and TRBJ2-7, with a possible D match to TRBD2 (5 bases). CDR3 length equals 16 residues. Germline lookup yields CDR1 LGHNA and CDR2 YNFKEQ. V lost 0 bases, J lost 4 bases, and 16 bases lay in between. CDR3 amino acids: CASSQDWSSTGYEQYF. The CDR3 coding sequence is TGTGCCAGCAGCCAAGATTGGAGTTCCACGGGGTACGAGCAGTACTTC.

The chain has TRBV2 and TRBJ1-2; 9 bases match TRBD1. Germline V gene lookup returns CDR1 SNHLY and CDR2 FYNNEI. The CDR3 runs to 14 residues. V lost 5 bases to trimming and J lost 6 bases; unmatched junction nucleotides: 7. DNA of the CDR3: TGTGCCAGCAGTTGGGACAGGGCTGAGAATGGCTACACCTTC. Amino acid sequence: CASSWDRAENGYTF.

In this sample, this clone turned up once. The V call is TRBV9, the J call TRBJ1-1, with D uncertain. The CDR3 has 16 amino acids. Trimming took off 4 bases at V and 5 bases at J, with 21 bases between the two ends. CDR1 and CDR2 (germline): SGDLS, YYNGEE. The DNA of the CDR3 is TGTGCCAGCAGCCCCCCAAGTCCGCATAGAAGGACTGAAGCTTTCTTT. It translates to CASSPPSPHRRTEAFF.

V usage is TRBV25-1 and J usage is TRBJ2-2; 12 bases are a match to TRBD2. Trimming at V came to 1 base and at J to 4 bases, leaving 7 bases not matched to a gene. The V gene's germline CDR1 is MGHDK and CDR2 SYGVNS. The CDR3 runs 18 residues. The CDR3 DNA sequence: TGTGCCAGCAGTGAATGGGAAGGGGGACTAGCGGGCACCGGGGAGCTGTTTTTT. Translating it yields CASSEWEGGLAGTGELFF.

The chain carries TRBV5-6 and TRBJ2-1, with TRBD1 matching 7 bases. The CDR3 totals 17 residues. Germline trimming cut 4 bases from V and 1 base from J; bases unmatched to any gene: 11. Germline CDR1 and CDR2: SGHDT and YYEEEE. The CDR3 DNA is TGTGCCAGCAGCACACTGGGACAGAAACAGTCCTACAATGAGCAGTTCTTC. This sequence encodes CASSTLGQKQSYNEQFF.

V and J are TRBV30 and TRBJ2-7; 12 bases are a match to TRBD2. Trimming cost V 1 base and J 3 bases; bases outside gene matches: 7. Looked up from germline, CDR1 is GTSNPN and CDR2 is SVGIG (reference sequence). The CDR3 has 16 amino acids. Here the CDR3 reads CAWSDPSGRALYEQYF. CDR3 sequence (DNA): TGTGCCTGGAGTGATCCTAGCGGGAGGGCCCTCTACGAGCAGTACTTC.

The chain employs TRBV18 and TRBJ2-1; 7 bases fit TRBD2. After removal of 3 bases from V and 6 bases from J, the junction contained 14 bases not matched to a gene. The CDR3 loop spans 17 amino acids. The germline V gene has CDR1 KGHSH and CDR2 LQKENI. Here the CDR3 DNA reads TGTGCCAGCTCACCCCTAAAGTCGAGCGGGGCGATCAATGAGCAGTTCTTC. Its translation: CASSPLKSSGAINEQFF.

Remarks on this clone: Other DNA sequences within the sample encode an identical CDR3. The chain links TRBV5-1 to TRBJ2-1, with no clear D. This CDR3 contains 13 residues. Germline V CDR1 and CDR2: SGHRS, YFSETQ. Trimming pared 0 bases from V and 5 bases from J, leaving 6 bases between. This CDR3 is CASSLGPDNEQFF. For the CDR3, the DNA is TGCGCCAGCAGCTTGGGGCCGGACAATGAGCAGTTCTTC.

The chain links TRBV19 to TRBJ1-5; TRBD1 might be the D (6 bases). The CDR3 has 16 residues. CDR1 and CDR2 from the germline V gene are LNHDA and SQIVND (reference sequence). V gave up 4 bases and J gave up 7 bases, with 20 bases separating them. The CDR3 nucleotides read TGTGCCAGTAGTACTCCAAAGTGGGGGGCACCGCAGCCCCAGCATTTT. As protein: CASSTPKWGAPQPQHF.

Regarding this clone: At one boundary the junction diverges from the germline segment, which might be a read error. This chain connects TRBV6-1 to TRBJ2-5; D possibly uses TRBD1 or TRBD2 (5 bases each). Germline V gene sequence: CDR1 MNHNS, CDR2 SASEGT. The CDR3 has 12 amino acids. This CDR3 is CASSEVGESQYF. The CDR3 coding sequence is TGTGCCAGCAGTGAAGTGGGGGAGAGCCAGTACTTC.